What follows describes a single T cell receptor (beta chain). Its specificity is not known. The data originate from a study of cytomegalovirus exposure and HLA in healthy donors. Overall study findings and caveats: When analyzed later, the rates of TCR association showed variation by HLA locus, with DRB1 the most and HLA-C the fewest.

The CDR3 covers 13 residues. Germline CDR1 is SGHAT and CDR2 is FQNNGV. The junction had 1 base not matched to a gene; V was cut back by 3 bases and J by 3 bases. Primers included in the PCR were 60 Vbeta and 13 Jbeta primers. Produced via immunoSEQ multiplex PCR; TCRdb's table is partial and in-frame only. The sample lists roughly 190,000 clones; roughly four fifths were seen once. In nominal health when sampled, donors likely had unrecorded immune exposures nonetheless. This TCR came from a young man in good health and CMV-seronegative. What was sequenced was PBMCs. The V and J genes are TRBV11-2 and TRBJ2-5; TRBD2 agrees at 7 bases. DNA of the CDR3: TGTGCCAGCAGCTTTGGGAGGGAAGAGACCCAGTACTTC. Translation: CASSFGREETQYF.